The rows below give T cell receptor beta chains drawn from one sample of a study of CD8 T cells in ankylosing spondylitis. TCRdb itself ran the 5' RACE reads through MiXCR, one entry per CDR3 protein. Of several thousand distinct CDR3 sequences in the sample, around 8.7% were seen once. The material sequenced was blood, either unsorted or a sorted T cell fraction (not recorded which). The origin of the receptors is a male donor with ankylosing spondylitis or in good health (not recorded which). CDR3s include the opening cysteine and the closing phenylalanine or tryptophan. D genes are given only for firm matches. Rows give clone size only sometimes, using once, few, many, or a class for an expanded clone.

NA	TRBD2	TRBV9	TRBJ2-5	CASTGSGSQETQYF	TGTGCCAGCACCGGTAGCGGGAGCCAGGAGACCCAGTACTTC
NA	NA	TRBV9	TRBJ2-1	CASSPDSNEQFF	TGTGCCAGCAGCCCCGACAGCAATGAGCAGTTCTTC
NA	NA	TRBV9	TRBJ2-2	CASSVEDTGELFF	TGTGCCAGCAGCGTAGAGGACACCGGGGAGCTGTTTTTT
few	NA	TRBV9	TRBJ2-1	CASSVGRTVGYEQFF	TGTGCCAGCAGCGTAGGTCGTACGGTGGGGTATGAGCAGTTCTTC
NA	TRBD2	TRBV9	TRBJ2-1	CASSGWRVKTSGASSYNEQFF	TGTGCCAGCAGCGGGTGGAGGGTAAAGACTAGCGGGGCAAGCTCCTACAATGAGCAGTTCTTC
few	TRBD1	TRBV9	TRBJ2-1	CASSVVATGLYNEQFF	TGTGCCAGCAGCGTAGTGGCGACAGGGCTTTACAATGAGCAGTTCTTC
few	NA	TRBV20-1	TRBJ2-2	CSARLGNGARELFF	TGCAGTGCTAGATTGGGAAATGGGGCCCGGGAGCTGTTTTTT
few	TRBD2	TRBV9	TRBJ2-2	CASSFSTASGGSGTGELFF	TGTGCCAGCAGCTTTTCTACGGCTAGCGGGGGGTCGGGCACCGGGGAGCTGTTTTTT
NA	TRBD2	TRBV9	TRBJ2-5	CASSEAGGRETQYF	TGTGCCAGCAGCGAAGCGGGAGGGCGAGAGACCCAGTACTTC
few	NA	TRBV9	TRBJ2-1	CASSRAGEQFF	TGTGCCAGCAGCAGGGCGGGTGAGCAGTTCTTC
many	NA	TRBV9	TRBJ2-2	CASSVSQLGTGELFF	TGTGCCAGCAGCGTATCCCAACTAGGGACCGGGGAGCTGTTTTTT
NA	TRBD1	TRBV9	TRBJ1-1	CASSPQGAMNTEAFF	TGTGCCAGCAGCCCACAGGGGGCTATGAACACTGAAGCTTTCTTT
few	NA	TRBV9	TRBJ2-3	CASSVAGGRGTDTQYF	TGTGCCAGCAGCGTAGCAGGGGGGCGGGGCACAGATACGCAGTATTTT
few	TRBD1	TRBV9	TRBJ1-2	CASSVGTGGGYGYTF	TGTGCCAGCAGCGTCGGGACAGGGGGAGGCTATGGCTACACCTTC
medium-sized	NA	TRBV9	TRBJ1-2	CASSGSGTRRYYGYTF	TGTGCCAGCAGCGGTTCCGGGACAAGACGTTACTATGGCTACACCTTC
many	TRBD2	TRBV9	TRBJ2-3	CASSPKRDGKTDTQYF	TGTGCCAGCAGCCCGAAGCGGGACGGTAAGACAGATACGCAGTATTTT
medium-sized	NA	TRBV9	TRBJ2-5	CASSVDKEMTGPRETQYF	TGTGCCAGCAGCGTAGATAAGGAGATGACAGGACCACGGGAGACCCAGTACTTC
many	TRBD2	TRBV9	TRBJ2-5	CASSGSGGGSETQYF	TGTGCCAGCAGCGGTAGCGGGGGTGGGTCGGAGACCCAGTACTTC
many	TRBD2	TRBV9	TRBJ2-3	CASRGGGAVAGGGSTDTQYF	TGTGCCAGCAGGGGAGGGGGAGCGGTAGCGGGGGGCGGGAGCACAGATACGCAGTATTTT
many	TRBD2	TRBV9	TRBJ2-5	CASSVFAGDGETQYF	TGTGCCAGCAGCGTGTTCGCGGGGGATGGTGAGACCCAGTACTTC
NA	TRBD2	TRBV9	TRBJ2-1	CASSPRGGGVYNEQFF	TGTGCCAGCAGCCCACGGGGCGGGGGGGTATACAATGAGCAGTTCTTC
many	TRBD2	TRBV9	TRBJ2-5	CASSVTSAVQETQYF	TGTGCCAGCAGCGTCACTAGCGCTGTCCAAGAGACCCAGTACTTC
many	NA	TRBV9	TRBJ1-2	CASSVVGGQEGYTF	TGTGCCAGCAGCGTAGTGGGGGGTCAAGAAGGCTACACCTTC
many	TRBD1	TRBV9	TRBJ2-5	CASSPPGQGSYETQYF	TGTGCCAGCAGCCCCCCCGGACAGGGTAGTTATGAGACCCAGTACTTC
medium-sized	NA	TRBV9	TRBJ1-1	CASSVVGGSNTEAFF	TGTGCCAGCAGCGTAGTGGGGGGATCGAACACTGAAGCTTTCTTT
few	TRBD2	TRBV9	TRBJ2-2	CASKGTSGSGELFF	TGTGCCAGCAAAGGGACTAGCGGATCCGGGGAGCTGTTTTTT
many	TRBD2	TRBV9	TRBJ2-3	CASSVPGLADSSEDDTQYF	TGTGCCAGCAGCGTCCCGGGACTAGCGGATTCTTCTGAGGATGATACGCAGTATTTT
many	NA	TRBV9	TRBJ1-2	CASSVGGSPNYGYTF	TGTGCCAGCAGCGTAGGGGGGTCCCCTAACTATGGCTACACCTTC
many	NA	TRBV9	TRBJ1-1	CASSVLTYTEAFF	TGTGCCAGCAGCGTTTTAACGTACACTGAAGCTTTCTTT
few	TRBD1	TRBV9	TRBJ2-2	CASSESGTGWTGELFF	TGTGCCAGCAGCGAATCCGGGACAGGTTGGACCGGGGAGCTGTTTTTT
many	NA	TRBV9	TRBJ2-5	CASSVGGWQQETQYF	TGTGCCAGCAGCGTAGGCGGGTGGCAGCAAGAGACCCAGTACTTC
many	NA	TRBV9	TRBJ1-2	CASSAEQGFSGYTF	TGTGCCAGCAGCGCCGAACAGGGTTTCTCTGGCTACACCTTC
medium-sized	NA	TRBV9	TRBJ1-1	CASSVDDTAEAFF	TGTGCCAGCAGCGTCGACGACACGGCTGAAGCTTTCTTT
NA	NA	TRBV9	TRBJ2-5	CASSFTKGGPGEAQYF	TGTGCCAGCAGCTTTACCAAGGGGGGGCCTGGGGAGGCCCAGTACTTC
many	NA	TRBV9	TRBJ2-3	CASSPGETSTDTQYF	TGTGCCAGCAGCCCGGGGGAAACTAGCACAGATACGCAGTATTTT
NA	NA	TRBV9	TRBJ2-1	CASSVMGSTEQFF	TGTGCCAGCAGCGTAATGGGTAGCACTGAGCAGTTCTTC
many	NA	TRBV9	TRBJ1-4	CASSVSGLGDEKLFF	TGTGCCAGCAGCGTATCAGGATTGGGAGATGAAAAACTGTTTTTT
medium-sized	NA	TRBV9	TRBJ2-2	CASSVGWGLAANTGELFF	TGTGCCAGCAGCGTAGGGTGGGGGCTAGCGGCGAACACCGGGGAGCTGTTTTTT
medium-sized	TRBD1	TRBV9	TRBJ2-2	CASSARQGRTGELFF	TGTGCCAGCAGCGCACGACAGGGGAGGACCGGGGAGCTGTTTTTT
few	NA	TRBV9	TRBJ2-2	CASSVGGYTGELFF	TGTGCCAGCAGCGTAGGAGGATACACCGGGGAGCTGTTTTTT
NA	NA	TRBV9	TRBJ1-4	CASSVEPSDRYNEKLFF	TGTGCCAGCAGCGTAGAACCGTCGGACAGATATAATGAAAAACTGTTTTTT
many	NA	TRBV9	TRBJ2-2	CASSVNDGELFF	TGTGCCAGCAGCGTAAACGACGGGGAGCTGTTTTTT
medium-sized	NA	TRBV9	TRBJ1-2	CASSSGGGGYTF	TGTGCCAGCAGCTCCGGAGGGGGGGGCTACACCTTC
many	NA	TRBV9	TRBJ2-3	CASSVEGGLITDTQYF	TGTGCCAGCAGCGTAGAAGGGGGACTGATCACAGATACGCAGTATTTT
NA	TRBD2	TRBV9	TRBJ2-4	CASTSGRENIQYF	TGTGCCAGCACTAGCGGGAGGGAAAACATTCAGTACTTC
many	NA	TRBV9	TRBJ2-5	CASSVDGADQETQYF	TGTGCCAGCAGCGTAGATGGGGCAGACCAAGAGACCCAGTACTTC
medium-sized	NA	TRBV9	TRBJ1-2	CASTRTGPNYGYTF	TGTGCCAGCACCCGAACGGGACCCAACTATGGCTACACCTTC
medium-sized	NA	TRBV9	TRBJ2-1	CASSSDLGEQFF	TGTGCCAGCAGTTCCGATCTAGGGGAGCAGTTCTTC
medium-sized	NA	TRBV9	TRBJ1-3	CASTSQGLSGNTIYF	TGTGCCAGCACCTCCCAGGGACTCTCTGGAAACACCATATATTTT
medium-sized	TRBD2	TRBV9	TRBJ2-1	CASSVFGGSSYNEQFF	TGTGCCAGCAGCGTCTTCGGGGGGAGCTCCTACAATGAGCAGTTCTTC
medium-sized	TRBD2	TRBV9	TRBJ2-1	CASSSSGRSYNEQFF	TGTGCCAGCAGCTCTAGCGGGAGAAGCTACAATGAGCAGTTCTTC
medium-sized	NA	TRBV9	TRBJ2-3	CASSVGTSGWTDTQYF	TGTGCCAGCAGCGTAGGAACCAGCGGGTGGACAGATACGCAGTATTTT
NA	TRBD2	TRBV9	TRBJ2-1	CASSALAGGEQFF	TGTGCCAGCAGCGCTTTAGCGGGGGGTGAGCAGTTCTTC
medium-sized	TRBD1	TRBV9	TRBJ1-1	CASSAQRQGTTEAFF	TGTGCCAGCAGCGCGCAAAGACAGGGAACAACTGAAGCTTTCTTT
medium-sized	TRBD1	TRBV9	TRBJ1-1	CASSQDRGVTEAFF	TGTGCCAGTAGCCAGGACAGGGGTGTCACTGAAGCTTTCTTT
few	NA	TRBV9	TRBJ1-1	CASSETGNAEAFF	TGTGCCAGCAGCGAGACAGGTAACGCTGAAGCTTTCTTT